The 5 T cell receptor beta chains given below trace back to one sample, sequenced in a study of human T cells and chemical hapten exposure. Using its own MiXCR run on the RACE reads, TCRdb lists one record per CDR3 protein. This table holds about 39,000 distinct CDR3 sequences, roughly an eighth found once. Time point meaning: pre-sensitization, week 0. As to treatment: therapeutic diphenylcyclopropenone sensitization with weekly scalp DPC. The sample in question was whole blood, obtained in connection with sensitization to the hapten diphenylcyclopropenone (DPC). The receptors were gathered from a woman between 25 and 40 years old with alopecia areata. Some clones in this sample may be carry-over from other donors' samples.

Many counts were recorded for this clonotype. The chain links TRBV11-2 to TRBJ2-3; 8 bases are shared with TRBD2. V lost 5 bases, J lost 6 bases, and 10 bases stayed unmatched. Germline V gives CDR1 SGHAT, CDR2 FQNNGV. The CDR3 is made up of 15 amino acids. The CDR3 loop is CASSTGGLGKDTQYF. In DNA form, the CDR3 reads TGTGCCAGCAGCACGGGGGGACTAGGCAAGGATACGCAGTATTTT.

The chain employs TRBV6-5 and TRBJ1-2; D gene ambiguous. Germline lookup yields CDR1 MNHEY and CDR2 SVGAGI. The CDR3 length is 14 residues. V lost 0 bases, J lost 4 bases, and 9 bases lay in between. The CDR3 here is CASSYSAQVYGYTF. The DNA for the CDR3 is TGTGCCAGCAGTTACTCAGCCCAGGTCTATGGCTACACCTTC.

V and J are TRBV20-1 and TRBJ1-4; D gene ambiguous. The CDR3 is 11 amino acids. Germline V gene data show CDR1 as DFQATT and CDR2 as SNEGSKA (reference sequence). Trimming cost V 3 bases and J 4 bases, with 3 bases left between them. CDR3 loop: CSASRNEKLFF. Written as DNA, the CDR3 is TGCAGTGCTAGCCGTAATGAAAAACTGTTTTTT.

This clonotype was recorded a few times. The V call is TRBV4-3, the J call TRBJ1-1, with a tentative D call TRBD1 (6 bases). The V gene lost 3 bases and the J gene lost 5 bases, with 13 bases spanning the gap. This CDR3 spans 14 amino acids. Germline CDR1 LGHNA, CDR2 YSLEER. CDR3 nucleotide sequence: TGCGCCAGCAGCCACCTTGAGGGGGATACTGAAGCTTTCTTT. It encodes CASSHLEGDTEAFF.

Concerning this clonotype itself: At one end the junction does not follow the germline gene, possibly because of a read error. The genes are TRBV18 and TRBJ1-2; the match to TRBD1 covers 7 bases. The CDR3 has 21 residues. CDR1 is KGHSH, CDR2 LQKENI, per germline. CDR3 DNA: TGTGCCAGCTCACCACCTGGAATCATAGGACGGACAGGTGGATTAAACTATGGCCACACCTTC. This sequence encodes CASSPPGIIGRTGGLNYGHTF.